The source of this T cell receptor beta chain is a study of tumor-infiltrating lymphocytes in primary liver carcinoma. The overall study: Male and female patients aged 30 to 69 years made up the cohort.

Using a constant-region primer together with ProtoScript II reverse transcriptase, TCR beta cDNA was made from approximately 500 ng of total RNA. ARM-PCR, slightly modified, supplied the TCR beta libraries through three nested multiplex PCR rounds. TRBV1-TRBV30 forward primers and a C-beta reverse primer were used in the first two PCR rounds, which each ran for about 10 cycles. TCRdb independently ran MiXCR on the multiplex PCR reads; one entry per CDR3 protein. The sample records fewer than 150,000 distinct CDR3 sequences, about 59% being singletons. The study co-extracted DNA and RNA from 20-30 mg of unsorted bulk tissue. Each tumor was sampled at four poles and its centre. This clonotype has just a few counts. V was pared by 7 bases and J by 9 bases, with 13 bases of the junction left unmatched. CDR1 SGHVS and CDR2 FQNEAQ come from the germline V gene. The CDR3 has 16 amino acids.

This chain connects TRBV7-8 to TRBJ2-1, with 12 bases lining up with TRBD2. The receptor was isolated from a woman aged 55 to 70 with primary liver carcinoma and hepatitis B virus infection. Sequencing used liver tumor tissue from sampling region 1. Subset given: tumor region T1, superior pole. CDR3 sequence reads: CASNTYSGLAGREQFF. Here the CDR3 DNA reads TGTGCCAGCAACACTTACAGCGGACTAGCGGGACGTGAGCAGTTCTTC.